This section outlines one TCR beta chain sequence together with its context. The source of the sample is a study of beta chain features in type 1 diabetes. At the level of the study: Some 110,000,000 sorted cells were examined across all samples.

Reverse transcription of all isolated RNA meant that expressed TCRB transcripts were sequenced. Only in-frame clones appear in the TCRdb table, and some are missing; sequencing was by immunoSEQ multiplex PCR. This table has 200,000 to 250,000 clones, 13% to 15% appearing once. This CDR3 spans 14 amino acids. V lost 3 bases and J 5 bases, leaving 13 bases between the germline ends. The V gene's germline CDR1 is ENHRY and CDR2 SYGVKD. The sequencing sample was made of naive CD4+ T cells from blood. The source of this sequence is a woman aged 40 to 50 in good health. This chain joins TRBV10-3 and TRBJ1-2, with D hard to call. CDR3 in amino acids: CAISDTRQTYGYTF. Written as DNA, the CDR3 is TGTGCCATCAGTGATACACGGCAGACATATGGCTACACCTTC.